This entry features one T cell receptor (beta chain) sequence. Its antigen is not known. The Oncomine TCR Beta short-read assay generated sequence data from the DNA of cultured CD4+ T cells. TCRdb re-analysed the PCR reads in MiXCR, keeping a single row per CDR3 protein. This sample has 9,500 to 13,000 distinct CDR3 sequences, with approximately 24% found just once. This entry belongs to a study of vaccination and CD4 T cells after COVID-19. The CDR3 spans 11 residues. V lost 4 bases and J lost 5, with 5 bases in between. From germline, CDR1 is SGHAT and CDR2 FQNNGV. Indicated treatment: approximately 9-day PBMC culture with coronavirus spike peptide pools or control peptides (ViraFEST assay). ViraFEST enlarged antigen-specific T cell populations with peptide pools and afterwards sequenced TCRs.

The sequence was collected from a human donor who received a COVID-19 vaccine. The V gene is TRBV11-2, the J gene TRBJ2-5; D uncertain. The input for sequencing was CD4+ T cells from blood, cultured in vitro, taken before SARS-CoV-2 vaccination. The CDR3 loop is CASSSRETQYF. The CDR3 DNA sequence: TGTGCCAGCAGCTCTCGTGAGACCCAGTACTTC.